The 17 T cell receptor beta chains listed next were all sequenced from one sample in a study of radiotherapy plus CTLA-4 blockade in lung cancer. The method was immunoSEQ multiplex PCR; TCRdb's version includes in-frame clones alone and lacks a portion of them. The sample gives under 35,000 clones, 70% to 75% of which show up once; around 5.1% is in the top ten. This sample comprised peripheral blood, obtained from a patient treated with radiotherapy plus ipilimumab. The receptors derive from a human donor with non-small cell lung cancer whose response to radiotherapy plus ipilimumab could not be evaluated.

The chain joins TRBV27 to TRBJ2-7, with 8 bases fitting TRBD1. The germline CDR1 and CDR2 sequences are MNHEY and SMNVEV (reference sequence). V dropped 2 bases and J dropped 4; count of bases not matched to a gene: 10. The length of the CDR3 is 16 residues. The CDR3 here is CASSLRPRDRWYEQYF. The DNA for the CDR3 is TGTGCCAGCAGTTTACGACCCCGGGACAGGTGGTACGAGCAGTACTTC.

This chain uses TRBV18 with TRBJ2-2; possibly TRBD1 for D (6 bases). V was cut by 3 bases and J by 1 base, with 12 bases left in between. Germline V gives CDR1 KGHSH, CDR2 LQKENI. This CDR3 is built from 16 residues. The CDR3 reads CASSPSRGENTGELFF. In nucleotides, the CDR3 is TGTGCCAGCTCACCGTCCAGGGGCGAGAACACCGGGGAGCTGTTTTTT.

The chain links TRBV4-2 to TRBJ1-1; D remains unclear. Germline CDR1 is LGHNA and CDR2 is YNFKEQ. The length of the CDR3 is 14 residues. Between the trimmed V and J ends, which lost 0 bases and 3 bases, there was a span of 8 bases. DNA for the CDR3: TGTGCCAGCAGCCAAGAGGGCCTGGACACTGAAGCTTTCTTT. Amino acid sequence: CASSQEGLDTEAFF.

The chain carries TRBV19 and TRBJ1-6, with D possibly being TRBD1 (6 bases). The germline V gene has CDR1 LNHDA and CDR2 SQIVND (reference sequence). The length of the CDR3 is 15 residues. Trimming stripped 3 bases from V and 7 bases from J, with 13 bases between. The CDR3 DNA follows: TGTGCCAGTAGTATTCGTAACAGGGACAATTCACCCCTCCACTTT. Translation: CASSIRNRDNSPLHF. Looking up the rest from reference TRBV19 and TRBJ1-6 gives the full variable domain: DGGITQSPKYLFRKEGQNVTLSCEQNLNHDAMYWYRQDPGQGLRLIYYSQIVNDFQKGDIAEGYSVSREKKESFPLTVTSAQKNPTAFYLCASSIRNRDNSPLHFGNGTRLTVT.

This clone has only a few counts. V and J are TRBV30 and TRBJ2-2, with D tentatively TRBD1 (5 bases). Trimming cost V 3 bases and J 8 bases, with 19 bases left between them. Germline values: CDR1 GTSNPN, CDR2 SVGIG (reference sequence). The CDR3 loop spans 15 amino acids. Here the CDR3 DNA reads TGTGCCTGGAGGCAGACAGATGGAGATAAGGGGGAGCTGTTTTTT. Translated: CAWRQTDGDKGELFF.

V gene TRBV7-8 combines with J gene TRBJ2-5; 8 bases line up with TRBD2. From germline, CDR1 is SGHVS and CDR2 FQNEAQ. V trimming: 8 bases; J trimming: 4 bases; junction bases outside the gene matches: 6. The CDR3 loop spans 13 amino acids. The CDR3 sequence is CASGREVGETQYF. The CDR3, as DNA: TGTGCCAGCGGGCGGGAGGTTGGAGAGACCCAGTACTTC.

The genes are TRBV14 and TRBJ2-2, with D hard to call. This CDR3 is 19 amino acids long. V shed 1 base and J shed 3 bases, with 21 bases lying between them. Germline CDR1 and CDR2: SGHDN and FVKESK. The CDR3 DNA is TGTGCCAGCAGCCAAGTCCAGGCTTTGGTTAGGCAGGACACCGGGGAGCTGTTTTTT. This gives the protein CASSQVQALVRQDTGELFF.

V gene TRBV29-1 combines with J gene TRBJ2-7, with 13 bases that match TRBD2. The J segment lost 3 bases and the V segment lost 4 bases, leaving 0 bases of the junction unmatched. CDR1 and CDR2 (germline): SQVTM, ANQGSEA. The CDR3 has 13 residues. This CDR3 reads CSVGTSGGYEQYF. The CDR3 nucleotides read TGCAGCGTTGGGACTAGCGGGGGCTACGAGCAGTACTTC.

This chain uses TRBV7-9 with TRBJ2-3, with D possibly matching TRBD2 (6 bases). Germline CDR1 SEHNR, CDR2 FQNEAQ (reference sequence). Trimming took 5 bases from V and 2 from J, leaving 14 bases between them. The CDR3 consists of 15 residues. CDR3 in DNA: TGTGCCAGCAGCCCTGCCGCGGGGAACACAGATACGCAGTATTTT. Its translation is CASSPAAGNTDTQYF.

This clone was picked up a small number of times. The chain is built from TRBV27 and TRBJ1-1, with TRBD1 matching 8 bases. The CDR3 loop spans 16 amino acids. V gave up 8 bases and J gave up 4 bases; unmatched junction bases: 15. Germline loops: CDR1 MNHEY, CDR2 SMNVEV (reference sequence). This CDR3 reads CASGKYRGIEGTEAFF. CDR3 nucleotide sequence: TGTGCCAGCGGAAAATACAGGGGGATCGAGGGCACTGAAGCTTTCTTT.

V and J are TRBV27 and TRBJ2-2; 8 nucleotides line up with TRBD2. The germline CDR1 and CDR2 sequences are MNHEY and SMNVEV (reference sequence). The CDR3 is 16 amino acids. V shed 1 base, J shed 1 base, and the junction held 2 bases outside the gene matches. CDR3 sequence reads: CASSLYTSGNTGELFF. CDR3 DNA: TGTGCCAGCAGTTTATATACTAGCGGGAACACCGGGGAGCTGTTTTTT.

In its sample, this clone was seen a few times. The rearrangement uses TRBV18 and TRBJ2-1, with D uncertain. The CDR3 is made up of 15 amino acids. Germline CDR1 is KGHSH and CDR2 is LQKENI. V was shortened by 2 bases and J by 4 bases, with 12 bases between the two germline ends. The CDR3 DNA follows: TGTGCCAGCTCACCAATGGAAACAGCTTACAATGAGCAGTTCTTC. Its protein product is CASSPMETAYNEQFF.

DNA for the CDR3: TGTGCCAGCAGTTTAGGGCGGGGGAGGGAGACCCAGTACTTC. As protein: CASSLGRGRETQYF. The rearrangement links TRBV27 to TRBJ2-5, with 7 bases matching TRBD2. This CDR3 is built from 14 residues. Unmatched junction bases numbered 5, after V lost 2 bases and J lost 5 bases. Per the germline V gene, CDR1 is MNHEY and CDR2 is SMNVEV (reference sequence).

Remarks on this clone: A read error may produce the germline difference seen at one junction end. Here the CDR3 DNA reads TGTGCCAGCGGCTTACCGACAAACAGCCCGAACACCGGGGAGCTGTTTTTT. Residues: CASGLPTNSPNTGELFF. The chain uses TRBV7-9 and TRBJ2-2; D gene unclear. CDR1 and CDR2 (germline): SEHNR, FQNEAQ (reference sequence). The CDR3 has 17 residues.

The V and J genes are TRBV4-2 and TRBJ1-2, with a weak D call TRBD1 (5 bases). CDR1 LGHNA and CDR2 YNFKEQ come from the germline V gene. This CDR3 is built from 14 residues. Trimming removed 5 bases at V and 9 bases at J, with 19 bases between. CDR3 bases: TGTGCCAGCAGCTTGCCGCCCGGGGACTCTAGCTACACCTTC. Protein sequence: CASSLPPGDSSYTF.

This clone showed up just once. J is TRBJ1-2 and V is TRBV2; TRBD1 might be the D (6 bases). V was clipped by 5 bases and J by 0 bases, with 7 bases between them. There are 13 residues in the CDR3. In germline, CDR1 is SNHLY, CDR2 FYNNEI. The chain's CDR3 is CASSRDTNYGYTF. The CDR3 bases are TGTGCCAGCAGTAGGGACACTAACTATGGCTACACCTTC.

J is TRBJ1-5 and V is TRBV19, with D maybe TRBD1 (5 bases). This CDR3 spans 15 amino acids. Germline V gene data show CDR1 as LNHDA and CDR2 as SQIVND (reference sequence). The V and J ends lost 2 bases and 7 bases respectively, with 15 bases between them. This CDR3 is CASSIQAGSSQPQHF. CDR3 DNA: TGTGCCAGTAGTATACAGGCAGGGTCAAGCCAGCCCCAGCATTTT.